Detailed here is one TCR beta chain. CDR1 is LNHDA, CDR2 SQIVND, per germline (reference sequence). Trimming took off 4 bases at V and 3 bases at J, with 19 bases between the two ends. This CDR3 has 16 residues. Original handling: Amplification of reference gene primers was used by the study to estimate nucleated cell counts. Sequenced by immunoSEQ multiplex PCR; TCRdb stores in-frame clones only, minus some. D and trimming come from the DNA, and the V and J calls and clone size come from that table. The sample includes some 210,000 clones, 92% of them seen just once. This specimen belongs to a study of blood T cell repertoires in COVID-19.

V gene TRBV19 combines with J gene TRBJ2-7; D perhaps matches TRBD1 (6 bases). The sequenced material came from peripheral blood. This receptor was taken from a young man with acute or convalescent COVID-19. In DNA form, the CDR3 reads TGTGCCAGTAGTAGTCCACCGGGACAATGGGGCTACGAGCAGTACTTC. Translating gives CASSSPPGQWGYEQYF. The full variable domain, rest sourced from reference TRBV19 and TRBJ2-7, is DGGITQSPKYLFRKEGQNVTLSCEQNLNHDAMYWYRQDPGQGLRLIYYSQIVNDFQKGDIAEGYSVSREKKESFPLTVTSAQKNPTAFYLCASSSPPGQWGYEQYFGPGTRLTVT.